The 21 T cell receptor beta chains reported below all come from one sample, sequenced in a study of CD8+CD57+ T cells in acquired aplastic anemia. The TCR beta profiling, which covered VDJ combination and CDR3 sequence, was carried out using genomic DNA as the template. TCRdb recomputed calls from the reads with MiXCR, one row per CDR3 protein. The sample includes just over 400,000 distinct CDR3 sequences, 65% to 80% of them seen just once. The sample was sorted CD4+, CD8+, or CD8+CD57+ T cells (not recorded which) from PBMCs. Receptor source: a human donor in good health, serving as a control.

Concerning this clonotype: Here the CDR3 omits its conserved ending phenylalanine or tryptophan, so a read error is the likely source. The DNA is left out, because the CDR3 cannot be placed on it with certainty; the CDR3 is given as TCRdb lists it. The J gene is TRBJ1-2, the V gene TRBV7-3. The CDR3 spans 13 residues, counting both ends. Germline V gene sequence: CDR1 SGHTA, CDR2 FQGTGA. The CDR3: CASSLDTASNYAV.

On this clonotype: A read error may account for a junction end that differs from germline. V usage is TRBV7-9 and J usage is TRBJ2-2, with 11 positions matching TRBD1. This CDR3 spans 16 amino acids. Germline-derived CDR1 and CDR2 are SEHNR and FQNEAQ (reference sequence). CDR3: CASSLGTGGAPGELFF. The CDR3 region has the DNA TGTGCCAGCAGCCTCGGGACAGGGGGGGCACCCGGGGAGCTGTTCTTT.

This clonotype was picked up one time. One end of the junction is discordant with germline, which a read error may explain. The V gene is TRBV7-2, the J gene TRBJ1-1; D gene uncertain. This CDR3 comprises 14 residues. The germline V gene has CDR1 SGHTA and CDR2 FQGNSA. The CDR3 sequence is CASSMARPSADAFF. CDR3 sequence (DNA): TGTGCCAGCAGCATGGCGCGTCCAAGTGCTGACGCTTTCTTT.

A note on this clonotype: One end of the junction varies from germline; a read error may be responsible. This chain connects TRBV9 to TRBJ2-2; TRBD1 agrees at 10 bases. This CDR3 region has 14 residues. Germline assignment: CDR1 SGDLS and CDR2 YYNGEE. The CDR3 protein is CASSRDRGTGELFF. The CDR3 DNA reads TGCGCCAGCAGCCGGGACAGGGGTACCGGGGAGCTGTTTTTT.

The chain couples TRBV15 to TRBJ1-1; D is possibly TRBD1 (6 bases). CDR1 is LNHNV, CDR2 YYDKDF, per germline (reference sequence). The CDR3 has 13 amino acids. Trimming took off 11 bases at V and 6 bases at J, with 19 bases between the two ends. In DNA, the CDR3 is TGTGCCTGGAAGCCGGGGGCTACCGCTGAAGCTTTCTTT. Translated, it gives CAWKPGATAEAFF. Full variable domain (missing parts from reference TRBV15 and TRBJ1-1): DAMVIQNPRYQVTQFGKPVTLSCSQTLNHNVMYWYQQKSSQAPKLLFHYYDKDFNNEADTPDNFQSRRPNTSFCFLDIRSPGLGDTAMYLCAWKPGATAEAFFGQGTRLTVV.

For this clonotype: The junction and the germline gene differ at one end; a read error may be behind it. The rearrangement links TRBV7-9 to TRBJ2-2, with D perhaps matching TRBD2 (7 bases). This CDR3 has 16 residues. The germline gives CDR1 SEHNR, CDR2 FQNEAQ (reference sequence). In nucleotides, the CDR3 is TGTGCCACCAGCAGAGGGGGGTGGGGGACTACCGACAACCTGTTTTTT. This gives the protein CATSRGGWGTTDNLFF.

This clonotype was seen once. The V gene is TRBV7-4, the J gene TRBJ1-6; the match to TRBD1 covers 7 bases. In germline, CDR1 is SGHVT, CDR2 SQSDAQ. The CDR3 runs 15 residues. The trim removed 5 bases at V and 15 bases at J, leaving 16 bases unmatched. The CDR3 DNA sequence: TGTGCCAGCAGCGCCTCGGGACAGACGTCCACACACCTCCACTTT. This encodes CASSASGQTSTHLHF.

This clonotype was counted ten times or more. At one boundary the junction diverges from the germline segment, which might be a read error. This sequence joins TRBV2 and TRBJ2-1; D uncertain. This CDR3 is 11 amino acids long. Looked up from germline, CDR1 is SNHLY and CDR2 is FYNNEI. The DNA for the CDR3 is TGTGCCGGCAGTCCATACAATGAGCAGTTCTTC. Encoded protein: CAGSPYNEQFF.

Comments on this clonotype: One end of the junction is discordant with germline, which a read error may explain. The gene calls are TRBV9 and TRBJ1-1; D is unresolved. This CDR3 spans 14 amino acids. Germline assignment: CDR1 SGDLS and CDR2 YYNGEE. CDR3 region: CASSVAPGVTYELF. CDR3 in DNA: TGTGCCAGCAGCGTAGCTCCAGGAGTGACCTACGAGCTCTTT.

Only a few counts were recorded for this clonotype. V gene TRBV15 combines with J gene TRBJ2-7, with unresolved D. In germline, CDR1 is LNHNV, CDR2 YYDKDF (reference sequence). The CDR3 extends over 13 amino acids. The ends were cut back, 4 bases at V and 0 bases at J, with 7 bases in the middle. In DNA, the CDR3 is TGTGCCACCAGCAAGAGAAACTCCTACGAGCAGTACTTC. Residues: CATSKRNSYEQYF.

The chain carries TRBV6-4 and TRBJ1-2, with 10 bases identical to TRBD1. The CDR3 has 16 amino acids. Germline V gene lookup returns CDR1 MRHNA and CDR2 SNTAGT. V lost 8 bases, J lost 0 bases, and 9 bases stayed unmatched. The CDR3 sequence is CASSPAGTGANYGYTF. CDR3 coding DNA: TGTGCCAGCTCACCGGCCGGGACAGGGGCTAACTATGGCTACACCTTC.

V and J are TRBV5-6 and TRBJ1-1; no clear D. Germline CDR1 is SGHDT and CDR2 is YYEEEE. This CDR3 has 14 residues. The ends were cut back, 3 bases at V and 0 bases at J, with 9 bases in the middle. The chain's CDR3 is CASSSDLMNTEAFF. Here the CDR3 DNA reads TGTGCCAGCAGCTCCGATTTGATGAACACTGAAGCTTTCTTT.

Comment on this clonotype: One junction end does not reproduce the germline sequence, and a read error may be involved. This sequence joins TRBV2 and TRBJ2-2; D may be TRBD2 (5 bases). Germline CDR1 and CDR2: SNHLY and FYNNEI. This CDR3 region has 16 residues. CDR3: CASSVLLVGYNGELFF. The CDR3 nucleotides are TGTGCCAGCAGTGTCTTACTAGTGGGCTACAACGGGGAGCTCTTTTTT.

Concerning this clonotype: One junction end does not reproduce the germline sequence, and a read error may be involved. V gene TRBV5-1 combines with J gene TRBJ1-6; 8 nucleotides align to TRBD1. The CDR3 has 16 amino acids. The germline CDR1 and CDR2 sequences are SGHRS and YFSETQ. The CDR3 bases are TGCGCCAGCAGCACAGGACAGGGTACAGACAATTCACCCCTTCACTTT. Translation: CASSTGQGTDNSPLHF. Complete variable domain (other parts from reference TRBV5-1 and TRBJ1-6): KAGVTQTPRYLIKTRGQQVTLSCSPISGHRSVSWYQQTPGQGLQFLFEYFSETQRNKGNFPGRFSGRQFSNSRSEMNVSTLELGDSALYLCASSTGQGTDNSPLHFGNGTRLTVT.

This clonotype was detected a few times. This chain links TRBV7-9 with TRBJ1-1; 7 nucleotides align to TRBD1. V trimming: 5 bases; J trimming: 3 bases; junction bases outside the gene matches: 3. Looked up from germline, CDR1 is SEHNR and CDR2 is FQNEAQ (reference sequence). The CDR3 sequence is 13 residues long. CDR3 bases: TGTGCCAGCAGCATCGACAGGGACACTGAAGCTTTCTTT. Its translation: CASSIDRDTEAFF.

The V gene is TRBV6-5, the J gene TRBJ2-7; 7 bases agree with TRBD2. This CDR3 has 10 residues. Germline values: CDR1 MNHEY, CDR2 SVGAGI. The junction had 8 bases not matched to a gene; V was cut back by 9 bases and J by 12 bases. DNA for the CDR3: TGTGCCAGAGGGCCGAAGCGGGGGTACTTC. This encodes CARGPKRGYF.

In regard to this clonotype: One end of the junction does not line up with germline, which may come from a read error. V and J are TRBV10-3 and TRBJ2-1; 8 nucleotides match TRBD2. CDR1 and CDR2 from the germline V gene are ENHRY and SYGVKD. This CDR3 region has 16 residues. The CDR3, as DNA: TGTGCCACCAGTGAGTCCGGGGGGGAGAACTACAATGAGCAGTTCTTC. Translated, it gives CATSESGGENYNEQFF.

This sequence joins TRBV11-2 and TRBJ1-1, with no clear D. CDR3 size: 12 residues. Germline CDR1 reads SGHAT; CDR2 reads FQNNGV. V shed 4 bases and J shed 7 bases, with 10 bases lying between them. In DNA, the CDR3 is TGTGCCAGCAGCTATACACCGAATGAAGCTTTCTTT. Translated, it gives CASSYTPNEAFF.

This chain links TRBV5-5 with TRBJ1-2, with D possibly being TRBD1 (5 bases). Germline lookup yields CDR1 SGHKS and CDR2 YYEKEE (reference sequence). The CDR3 spans 14 residues. Trimming cost V 1 base and J 4 bases, with 11 bases left between them. Written as DNA, the CDR3 is TGTGCCAGCAGCTTGATAGAGGACACCTATGGCTACACCTTC. Protein: CASSLIEDTYGYTF.

The V and J genes are TRBV7-8 and TRBJ1-5, with TRBD1 as a possible D gene (6 bases). V was trimmed by 7 bases and J by 0 bases, leaving 10 bases between them. Germline loops: CDR1 SGHVS, CDR2 FQNEAQ. The CDR3 covers 14 residues. This CDR3 reads CASTGTNSNQPQHF. The CDR3 DNA reads as TGTGCCAGCACCGGGACAAATAGCAATCAGCCCCAGCATTTT.

This clonotype has ten or more counts. The chain links TRBV19 to TRBJ2-5; 8 bases fit TRBD1. With V trimmed by 1 base and J by 4 bases, 5 bases remained unmatched. The CDR3 has 15 amino acids. Germline V CDR1 and CDR2: LNHDA, SQIVND (reference sequence). CDR3 sequence reads: CASSIGGQGGETQYF. Written as DNA, the CDR3 is TGTGCCAGTAGTATAGGCGGACAGGGAGGAGAGACCCAGTACTTC.